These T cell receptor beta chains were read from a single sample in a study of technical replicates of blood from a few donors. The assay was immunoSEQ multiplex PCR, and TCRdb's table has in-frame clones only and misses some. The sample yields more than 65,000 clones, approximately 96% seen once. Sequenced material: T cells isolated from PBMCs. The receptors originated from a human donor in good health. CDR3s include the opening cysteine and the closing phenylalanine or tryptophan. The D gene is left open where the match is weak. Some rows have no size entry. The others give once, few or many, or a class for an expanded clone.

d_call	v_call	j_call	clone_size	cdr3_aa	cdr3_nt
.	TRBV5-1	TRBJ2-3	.	CASSTAAGGSTDTQYF	TGCGCCAGCAGTACGGCGGCAGGGGGGAGCACAGATACGCAGTATTTT
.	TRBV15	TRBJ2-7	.	CATSRDTGYEQYF	TGTGCCACCAGCAGAGATACTGGCTACGAGCAGTACTTC
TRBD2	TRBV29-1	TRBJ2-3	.	CSPSGGREGTQYF	TGCAGCCCCTCTGGGGGGAGGGAGGGTACGCAGTATTTT
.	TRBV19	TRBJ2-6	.	CASRREKSGANVLTF	TGTGCCAGTAGAAGAGAAAAGTCTGGGGCCAACGTCCTGACTTTC
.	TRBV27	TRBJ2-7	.	CASSWGDSSYEQYF	TGTGCCAGCAGTTGGGGGGACAGCTCCTACGAGCAGTACTTC
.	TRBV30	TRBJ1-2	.	CAWSPPGGPGGYTF	TGTGCCTGGAGCCCCCCCGGGGGACCCGGGGGCTACACCTTC
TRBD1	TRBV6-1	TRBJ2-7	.	CASGDRVDPSYEQYF	TGTGCCAGCGGCGACAGGGTCGATCCCTCCTACGAGCAGTACTTC
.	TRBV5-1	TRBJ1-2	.	CASSVDGDSLIYGYTF	TGCGCCAGCAGCGTGGATGGCGACAGCCTGATCTATGGCTACACCTTC
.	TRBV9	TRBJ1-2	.	CASSVNPGDYGYTF	TGTGCCAGCAGCGTAAACCCAGGGGACTATGGCTACACCTTC
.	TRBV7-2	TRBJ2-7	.	CASSLEVSAYEQYF	TGTGCCAGCAGCTTAGAAGTCAGTGCCTACGAGCAGTACTTC
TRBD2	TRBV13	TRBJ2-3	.	CASSSPSGRKATDTQYF	TGTGCCAGCAGCTCCCCTAGCGGGAGGAAGGCCACAGATACGCAGTATTTT
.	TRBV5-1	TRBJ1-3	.	CASSSSPQDTRNTIYF	TGCGCCAGCAGCTCTTCCCCTCAGGACACCAGAAACACCATATATTTT
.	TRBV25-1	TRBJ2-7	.	CASSGSVVYEQYF	TGTGCCAGCAGTGGGAGCGTGGTCTACGAGCAGTACTTC
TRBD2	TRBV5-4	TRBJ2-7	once	CASSSTSGLTYEQYF	TGTGCCAGCAGTTCTACTAGCGGGCTTACCTACGAGCAGTACTTC
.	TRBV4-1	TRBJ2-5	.	CASSLLWGQETQYF	TGCGCCAGCAGCCTTCTTTGGGGGCAGGAGACCCAGTACTTC
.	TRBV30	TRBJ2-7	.	CAWEQGIEQYF	TGTGCCTGGGAACAGGGAATCGAGCAGTACTTC
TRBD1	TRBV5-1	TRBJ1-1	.	CASSLWPDRELMNTEAFF	TGCGCCAGCAGCTTGTGGCCCGACAGGGAACTTATGAACACTGAAGCTTTCTTT
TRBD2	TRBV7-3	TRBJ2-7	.	CASRTSGSWDEQYF	TGTGCCAGCAGGACTAGCGGGAGTTGGGACGAGCAGTACTTC
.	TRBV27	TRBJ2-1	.	CASSLRGTYNEQFF	TGTGCCAGCAGTTTAAGAGGGACCTACAATGAGCAGTTCTTC
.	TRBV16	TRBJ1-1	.	CASSQYSVNTEAFF	TGTGCCAGCAGCCAATATTCCGTGAACACTGAAGCTTTCTTT
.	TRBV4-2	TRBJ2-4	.	CASSQEEIAKNIQYF	TGTGCCAGCAGCCAAGAAGAGATAGCCAAAAACATTCAGTACTTC
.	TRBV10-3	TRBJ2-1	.	CAISGSGSLVRNEQFF	TGTGCCATCAGTGGTAGCGGATCACTGGTTAGGAATGAGCAGTTCTTC
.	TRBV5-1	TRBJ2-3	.	CASSLSGVTTDTQYF	TGCGCCAGCAGCTTGTCGGGAGTCACCACAGATACGCAGTATTTT
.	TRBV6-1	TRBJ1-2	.	CASSDRAYGYTF	TGTGCCAGCAGTGACAGGGCCTATGGCTACACCTTC
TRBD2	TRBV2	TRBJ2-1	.	CASSEVAGDYNEQFF	TGTGCCAGCAGTGAAGTAGCGGGAGATTACAATGAGCAGTTCTTC
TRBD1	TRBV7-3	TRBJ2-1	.	CASSPGTAHNEQFF	TGTGCCAGCAGCCCTGGGACAGCTCACAATGAGCAGTTCTTC
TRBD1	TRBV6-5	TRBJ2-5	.	CASSGTGGLQETQYF	TGTGCCAGCAGTGGGACAGGGGGCCTCCAAGAGACCCAGTACTTC
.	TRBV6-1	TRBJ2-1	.	CALSDEQFF	TGTGCCTTATCGGATGAGCAGTTCTTC
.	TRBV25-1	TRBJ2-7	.	CASSEADIYEQYF	TGTGCCAGCAGTGAGGCGGATATCTACGAGCAGTACTTC
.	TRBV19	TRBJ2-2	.	CASSPGVGTGELFF	TGTGCCAGTAGCCCGGGAGTCGGGACCGGGGAGCTGTTTTTT
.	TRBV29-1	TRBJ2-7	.	CSVGPQEGEQYF	TGCAGCGTTGGCCCCCAGGAGGGAGAGCAGTACTTC
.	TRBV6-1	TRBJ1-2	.	CASSDRQHGYTF	TGTGCCAGCAGTGACAGGCAGCATGGCTACACCTTC
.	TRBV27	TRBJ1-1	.	CASSDSWNTEAFF	TGTGCCAGTTCGGACAGTTGGAACACTGAAGCTTTCTTT
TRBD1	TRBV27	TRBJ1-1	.	CASSFARGRTEAFF	TGTGCCAGCAGTTTCGCCAGGGGGCGGACTGAAGCTTTCTTT
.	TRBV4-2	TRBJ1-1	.	CASSQEEAVNTEAFF	TGTGCCAGCAGCCAAGAAGAGGCCGTAAACACTGAAGCTTTCTTT
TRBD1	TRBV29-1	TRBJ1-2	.	CSGYHRGGYGYTF	TGCAGCGGGTATCACAGGGGCGGCTATGGCTACACCTTC
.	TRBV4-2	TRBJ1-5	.	CASSQDQGSNQPQHF	TGTGCCAGCAGCCAAGACCAGGGAAGCAATCAGCCCCAGCATTTT
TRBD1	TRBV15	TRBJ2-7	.	CATSREQGYYEQYF	TGTGCCACCAGCAGAGAACAGGGGTACTACGAGCAGTACTTC
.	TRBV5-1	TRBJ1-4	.	CASSLSVGAREKLFF	TGCGCCAGCAGCTTGTCGGTAGGGGCCCGGGAAAAACTGTTTTTT
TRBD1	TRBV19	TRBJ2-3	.	CASSIEDRDEDTQYF	TGTGCCAGTAGTATAGAGGACAGGGATGAAGATACGCAGTATTTT
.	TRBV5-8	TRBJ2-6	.	CASSLFPGLPSGANVLTF	TGTGCCAGCAGCTTGTTTCCAGGGCTACCTTCCGGGGCCAACGTCCTGACTTTC
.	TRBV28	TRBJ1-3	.	CASGPSGGNTIYF	TGTGCCAGTGGGCCCAGTGGAGGAAACACCATATATTTT